Listed here are 31 T cell receptor beta chains from one sample, sequenced in a study of response to subunit inactivated influenza vaccine. TCRdb re-derived calls from the RT-PCR reads in MiXCR, one entry per CDR3 protein. Among hundreds of thousands of distinct CDR3 sequences listed, roughly 10% were seen once. The material sequenced was PBMCs from blood, taken on the day of vaccination. The receptors were gathered from a man over 45 who received an inactivated influenza vaccine.

The chain combines TRBV7-6 with TRBJ2-5; 13 positions match TRBD2. The CDR3 is 16 amino acids. The germline CDR1 and CDR2 sequences are SGHVS and FNYEAQ. J was trimmed by 1 base and V by 3 bases; bases with no gene match: 2. Here the CDR3 reads CASSLGTSGAQETQYF. The DNA for the CDR3 is TGTGCCAGCAGCTTGGGGACTAGCGGGGCCCAAGAGACCCAGTACTTC.

The chain combines TRBV5-6 with TRBJ2-3, with 10 bases that match TRBD2. This CDR3 spans 16 amino acids. Germline V lookup: CDR1 SGHDT, CDR2 YYEEEE. V shed 5 bases, J shed 2 bases, and the junction held 8 bases outside the gene matches. CDR3 protein: CASSGPGLAITDTQYF. CDR3 bases: TGTGCCAGCAGTGGCCCGGGACTAGCGATCACAGATACGCAGTATTTT. Looking up the rest from reference TRBV5-6 and TRBJ2-3 gives the full variable domain: DAGVTQSPTHLIKTRGQQVTLRCSPKSGHDTVSWYQQALGQGPQFIFQYYEEEERQRGNFPDRFSGHQFPNYSSELNVNALLLGDSALYLCASSGPGLAITDTQYFGPGTRLTVL.

This clonotype was counted between two and nine times. The chain employs TRBV20-1 and TRBJ1-2; 8 bases are shared with TRBD1. Germline assignment: CDR1 DFQATT and CDR2 SNEGSKA (reference sequence). V lost 6 bases to trimming and J lost 8 bases; unmatched junction nucleotides: 8. This CDR3 contains 12 residues. CDR3 residues: CSAAPGGAGYTF. In DNA form, the CDR3 reads TGCAGTGCAGCCCCAGGGGGCGCGGGCTACACCTTC.

This sequence joins TRBV7-2 and TRBJ2-3, with a weak D call TRBD2 (5 bases). CDR1 is SGHTA and CDR2 is FQGNSA in the germline V gene. This CDR3 comprises 15 residues. Trimming removed 2 bases from V and 0 bases from J, with 9 bases in between. For the CDR3, the DNA is TGTGCCAGCAGCTTAATTGACTATAGCACAGATACGCAGTATTTT. It is translated as CASSLIDYSTDTQYF.

This clonotype was recorded a few times. The chain joins TRBV27 to TRBJ2-7, with TRBD1 matching over 11 bases. V lost 7 bases to trimming and J lost 3 bases; unmatched junction nucleotides: 11. The germline gives CDR1 MNHEY, CDR2 SMNVEV (reference sequence). The CDR3 spans 16 residues. CDR3 DNA: TGTGCCAGCACGTACGGGACCGGGACAGGGGGCTACGAGCAGTACTTC. This translates into CASTYGTGTGGYEQYF.

This clonotype was detected only a few times. This chain connects TRBV7-3 to TRBJ2-1; TRBD2 aligns across 9 bases. This CDR3 is 17 amino acids long. The V gene's germline CDR1 is SGHTA and CDR2 FQGTGA. V lost 2 bases, J lost 7 bases, and 12 bases stayed unmatched. DNA for the CDR3: TGTGCCAGCAGCTTAGGGGATCTAGCGGGACGCCGTAATGAGCAGTTCTTC. Protein product: CASSLGDLAGRRNEQFF. The complete variable domain, with remaining parts taken from reference TRBV7-3 and TRBJ2-1, reads GAGVSQTPSNKVTEKGKYVELRCDPISGHTALYWYRQSLGQGPEFLIYFQGTGAADDSGLPNDRFFAVRPEGSVSTLKIQRTERGDSAVYLCASSLGDLAGRRNEQFFGPGTRLTVL.

This clonotype was observed a few times. This chain uses TRBV29-1 with TRBJ2-1; D remains ambiguous. This CDR3 has 14 amino acids. Trimming pared 1 base from V and 0 bases from J, leaving 7 bases between. Germline V gene lookup returns CDR1 SQVTM and CDR2 ANQGSEA. The CDR3 loop reads CSVEASSSYNEQFF. Written as DNA, the CDR3 is TGCAGCGTTGAAGCCTCAAGCTCCTACAATGAGCAGTTCTTC.

This clonotype was seen ten or more times. J is TRBJ2-7 and V is TRBV5-1; D unclear. Trimming took 1 base from V and 2 from J, leaving 7 bases between them. In germline, CDR1 is SGHRS, CDR2 YFSETQ. The CDR3 length is 13 residues. CDR3 loop: CASSLISTYEQYF. CDR3 nucleotides: TGCGCCAGCAGCTTGATTAGCACCTACGAGCAGTACTTC.

This clonotype occurred a few times. The J gene is TRBJ2-7, the V gene TRBV28, with 8 nucleotides matching TRBD2. The V gene end was trimmed by 3 bases and the J gene end by 0 bases; junction bases not matched to a gene: 10. Germline assignment: CDR1 MDHEN and CDR2 SYDVKM. The CDR3 runs 17 residues. CDR3: CASSFWLAGKSSYEQYF. CDR3 DNA sequence: TGTGCCAGCAGTTTTTGGCTAGCGGGCAAGAGCTCCTACGAGCAGTACTTC.

The chain employs TRBV10-3 and TRBJ2-1; 8 bases agree with TRBD2. The germline gives CDR1 ENHRY, CDR2 SYGVKD. The CDR3 length is 16 residues. The V segment lost 3 bases and the J segment 2 bases; nucleotides outside the gene matches: 6. As DNA, the CDR3 is TGTGCCATCAGTGACTCACGGGGGGGTCCCTACAATGAGCAGTTCTTC. Translated: CAISDSRGGPYNEQFF.

This clonotype was seen ten or more times. The chain employs TRBV28 and TRBJ2-7, with no clear D. V was trimmed by 5 bases and J by 5 bases, leaving 4 bases between them. The CDR3 sequence is 10 residues long. Germline CDR1 MDHEN, CDR2 SYDVKM. The CDR3, as DNA: TGTGCCAGCAGTAATAACGAGCAGTACTTC. Protein sequence: CASSNNEQYF.

This clonotype was seen ten or more times. J is TRBJ2-5 and V is TRBV7-2, with D uncertain. V dropped 5 bases and J dropped 5 bases, with 12 bases sitting between them. The CDR3 runs to 13 residues. Germline CDR1 SGHTA, CDR2 FQGNSA. CDR3 nucleotides: TGTGCCAGCAGCCGAGTAGCTCGGGAGACCCAGTACTTC. Translation: CASSRVARETQYF.

The V call is TRBV25-1, the J call TRBJ2-7; D unclear. Germline CDR1 is MGHDK and CDR2 is SYGVNS. The length of the CDR3 is 14 residues. V was clipped by 4 bases and J by 2 bases, with 12 bases between them. The CDR3 spells CASSGDIFPYEQYF. DNA of the CDR3: TGTGCCAGCAGTGGTGACATCTTCCCCTACGAGCAGTACTTC.

The chain has TRBV7-2 and TRBJ2-7, with D possibly being TRBD1 or TRBD2 (5 bases each). The germline V and J ends were trimmed by 1 base and 6 bases, with 16 bases remaining between them. This CDR3 region has 15 residues. Germline V gene lookup returns CDR1 SGHTA and CDR2 FQGNSA. The CDR3 sequence: CASSLGGSNRGEQYF. CDR3 nucleotides: TGTGCCAGCAGCTTAGGGGGGTCAAACCGGGGCGAGCAGTACTTC. The variable domain in full, completed from reference TRBV7-2 and TRBJ2-7, reads GAGVSQSPSNKVTEKGKDVELRCDPISGHTALYWYRQSLGQGLEFLIYFQGNSAPDKSGLPSDRFSAERTGGSVSTLTIQRTQQEDSAVYLCASSLGGSNRGEQYFGPGTRLTVT.

J is TRBJ1-1 and V is TRBV6-5; possible D gene TRBD1, 6 bases. V lost 4 bases and J 4 bases, leaving 13 bases between the germline ends. The CDR3 consists of 14 residues. The germline V gene encodes CDR1 MNHEY and CDR2 SVGAGI. CDR3 protein: CASSSQGQGTEAFF. DNA for the CDR3: TGTGCCAGCAGTTCACAGGGTCAGGGCACTGAAGCTTTCTTT.

About this clonotype itself: A much bigger clone sits one base away, suggesting this may be a read error. This chain uses TRBV12-3 or TRBV12-4 with TRBJ1-2; weak D call: TRBD1 (5 bases). This CDR3 is 13 amino acids long. The CDR3 protein is CASSLGGTYGDTF. In nucleotides, the CDR3 is TGTGCCAGCAGTTTAGGAGGGACCTATGGCGACACCTTC.

The rearrangement uses TRBV4-3 and TRBJ1-2; tentatively, D is TRBD1 (5 bases). CDR1 is LGHNA and CDR2 is YSLEER in the germline V gene. CDR3 length: 13 amino acids. V lost 2 bases and J 13 bases, leaving 17 bases between the germline ends. This CDR3 reads CASSQKVGGWGTF. The DNA for the CDR3 is TGCGCCAGCAGCCAAAAAGTCGGGGGTTGGGGCACCTTC.

The chain employs TRBV9 and TRBJ1-6; TRBD1 matches at 9 bases. Germline CDR1 is SGDLS and CDR2 is YYNGEE. This CDR3 is built from 16 residues. Trimming at V came to 3 bases and at J to 9 bases, leaving 10 bases not matched to a gene. CDR3 nucleotides: TGTGCCAGCAGCGCGACACAGGGGGCTCTGGTTTCACCCCTCCACTTT. This codes for CASSATQGALVSPLHF. Using reference TRBV9 and TRBJ1-6 for the parts outside the CDR3, the full variable domain is DSGVTQTPKHLITATGQRVTLRCSPRSGDLSVYWYQQSLDQGLQFLIQYYNGEERAKGNILERFSAQQFPDLHSELNLSSLELGDSALYFCASSATQGALVSPLHFGNGTRLTVT.

There are a few counts of this clonotype. The chain employs TRBV11-2 and TRBJ2-1; 7 bases align to TRBD1. Germline V gene data show CDR1 as SGHAT and CDR2 as FQNNGV. This CDR3 comprises 15 residues. V gave up 3 bases and J gave up 8 bases; unmatched junction bases: 10. CDR3 sequence: CASSFTYRGWDEQFF. Written as DNA, the CDR3 is TGTGCCAGCAGCTTCACCTACAGGGGCTGGGATGAGCAGTTCTTC.

This clonotype was counted only a few times. The chain combines TRBV4-1 with TRBJ2-2, with D possibly matching TRBD2 (6 bases). The V end lost 1 base, the J end lost 0 bases, and 18 bases lay between the germline ends. This CDR3 has 19 residues. Germline CDR1 and CDR2: MGHRA and YSYEKL. CDR3 coding DNA: TGCGCCAGCAGCCAAGGACTCGGCGGGGCGCGGGCGAACACCGGGGAGCTGTTTTTT. Its translation: CASSQGLGGARANTGELFF.

This chain links TRBV3-1 with TRBJ2-1, with D perhaps being TRBD1 or TRBD2 (6 bases each). The CDR3 totals 16 residues. V dropped 0 bases and J dropped 8 bases, with 17 bases sitting between them. Germline assignment: CDR1 LGHDT and CDR2 YNNKEL (reference sequence). CDR3 sequence reads: CASSQDNRGPLDEQFF. CDR3 bases: TGTGCCAGCAGCCAAGATAATCGGGGGCCTTTGGATGAGCAGTTCTTC.

The chain combines TRBV5-5 with TRBJ2-1; D possibly corresponds to TRBD2 (6 bases). CDR3 size: 16 residues. V was trimmed by 0 bases and J by 6 bases, leaving 16 bases between them. The germline V gene encodes CDR1 SGHKS and CDR2 YYEKEE (reference sequence). CDR3 bases: TGTGCCAGCAGCTTGGCCGCCAGCTACGGGGGCAATGAGCAGTTCTTC. Protein sequence: CASSLAASYGGNEQFF.

This clonotype was detected a few times. This CDR3 is CASSPGTTSEQYF. The CDR3 region has the DNA TGTGCCAGCAGCCCCGGGACCACCAGCGAGCAGTACTTC. The chain joins TRBV7-6 to TRBJ2-7; D could derive from TRBD1 or TRBD2 (5 bases each). The CDR3 runs 13 residues. V was cut by 5 bases and J by 6 bases, with 14 bases left in between. The germline CDR1 and CDR2 sequences are SGHVS and FNYEAQ.

The rearrangement links TRBV5-1 to TRBJ2-5; D ambiguous. Germline V gene data show CDR1 as SGHRS and CDR2 as YFSETQ. CDR3 length: 16 residues. The V gene lost 2 bases and the J gene lost 1 base, with 15 bases spanning the gap. CDR3 in DNA: TGCGCCAGCAGCTTCGGACCCTTACTACGCCAAGAGACCCAGTACTTC. This encodes CASSFGPLLRQETQYF.

There are a few counts of this clonotype. The rearrangement links TRBV3-1 to TRBJ2-3; 9 bases are shared with TRBD2. V shed 1 base and J 3 bases; nucleotides not matched to a gene: 8. Germline lookup yields CDR1 LGHDT and CDR2 YNNKEL (reference sequence). The CDR3 is made up of 17 amino acids. In DNA, the CDR3 is TGTGCCAGCAGCCAAGGTAGCGGGAGTGTACGGACAGATACGCAGTATTTT. It specifies CASSQGSGSVRTDTQYF.

This clonotype was recorded a few times. V gene TRBV20-1 combines with J gene TRBJ2-1; TRBD2 matches 13 bases. Trimming cost V 0 bases and J 3 bases; bases outside gene matches: 5. This CDR3 has 17 residues. Germline V CDR1 and CDR2: DFQATT, SNEGSKA (reference sequence). CDR3 sequence (DNA): TGCAGTGCTAGAGACCTGGGACTAGCGGGACTCTACAATGAGCAGTTCTTC. Protein sequence: CSARDLGLAGLYNEQFF.

There are many counts of this clonotype. The chain employs TRBV5-5 and TRBJ2-7; D might be TRBD1 (6 bases). Trimming left V 2 bases short and J 0 bases short, with 9 bases between. Germline V gene lookup returns CDR1 SGHKS and CDR2 YYEKEE (reference sequence). The CDR3 consists of 14 residues. For the CDR3, the DNA is TGTGCCAGCAGCTTACAGGGAACCTCCTACGAGCAGTACTTC. It translates to CASSLQGTSYEQYF.

This chain connects TRBV6-2 or TRBV6-3 to TRBJ2-2, with 8 nucleotides matching TRBD1. Germline CDR1 is MNHEY and CDR2 is SVGEGT. V gave up 5 bases and J gave up 0 bases; unmatched junction bases: 8. This CDR3 comprises 17 residues. CDR3 bases: TGTGCCAGCAGTAAGGACAGGGTAGGAGCGAACACCGGGGAGCTGTTTTTT. Amino acid sequence: CASSKDRVGANTGELFF.

This clonotype was observed a handful of times. This chain links TRBV7-3 with TRBJ2-6, with D perhaps TRBD1 (6 bases). The CDR3 consists of 17 residues. V dropped 5 bases and J dropped 2 bases, with 16 bases sitting between them. Germline V gives CDR1 SGHTA, CDR2 FQGTGA. The CDR3: CASSPRIYRAGANVLTF. DNA of the CDR3: TGTGCCAGCAGCCCCCGGATCTACAGGGCTGGGGCCAACGTCCTGACTTTC.

The V gene is TRBV20-1, the J gene TRBJ2-5, with a tentative D call TRBD1 (5 bases). Germline V gene sequence: CDR1 DFQATT, CDR2 SNEGSKA (reference sequence). V lost 7 bases and J 2 bases, leaving 8 bases between the germline ends. The CDR3 spans 11 residues. CDR3 sequence reads: CSGQKQETQYF. DNA for the CDR3: TGCAGTGGACAGAAGCAAGAGACCCAGTACTTC.

This clonotype was counted between two and nine times. The rearrangement links TRBV27 to TRBJ2-7, with D perhaps matching TRBD2 (6 bases). This CDR3 region has 15 residues. The V gene lost 5 bases and the J gene lost 1 base, with 15 bases spanning the gap. Per germline, CDR1 MNHEY and CDR2 SMNVEV (reference sequence). As DNA, the CDR3 is TGTGCCAGCAGTCCCTGGGGGGAACTGTCCTACGAGCAGTACTTC. Encoded protein: CASSPWGELSYEQYF.